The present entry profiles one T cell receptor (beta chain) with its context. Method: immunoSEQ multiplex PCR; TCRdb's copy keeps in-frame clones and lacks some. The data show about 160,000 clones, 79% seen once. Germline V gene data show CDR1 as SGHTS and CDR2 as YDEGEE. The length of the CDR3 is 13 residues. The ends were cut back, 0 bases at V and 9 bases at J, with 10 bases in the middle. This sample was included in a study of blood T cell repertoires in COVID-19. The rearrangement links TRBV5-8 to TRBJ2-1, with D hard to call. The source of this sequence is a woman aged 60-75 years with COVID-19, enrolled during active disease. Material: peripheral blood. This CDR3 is CASSLDSRIEQFF. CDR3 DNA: TGTGCCAGCAGCTTGGACAGCCGGATTGAGCAGTTCTTC.